The source of this T cell receptor beta chain is a study of cytomegalovirus exposure and HLA in healthy donors. Across the study: Some 85 million unique TCRs, all from HLA-typed donors, were included in an early release of the data. Study findings and constraints: In a later analysis, several top co-occurrence clusters appeared linked to parvovirus B19, influenza, CMV and Epstein-Barr virus. For TCR beta chains, V- and J-gene trimming was later linked to a missense DCLRE1C variant.

Details on this clone: As yet, its antigen is unknown.

The PCR made use of 60 Vbeta and 13 Jbeta primers. Clones were sequenced by immunoSEQ multiplex PCR, and TCRdb holds only the in-frame ones, with some missing. The data contain about 62,000 clones, approximately 87% of them singletons. This sequence was found in a man aged 18 to 35 in good health and CMV-seronegative. What was sequenced was PBMCs.

Here the CDR3 reads CASSVGTGGSRYSDTQYF. The CDR3 DNA follows: TGTGCCAGCAGTGTCGGGACAGGGGGGTCCCGTTATTCAGATACGCAGTATTTT. J is TRBJ2-3 and V is TRBV2, with 11 bases fitting TRBD1. The CDR3 has 18 amino acids. V was pared by 4 bases and J by 4 bases, with 13 bases of the junction left unmatched. CDR1 is SNHLY, CDR2 FYNNEI, per germline.